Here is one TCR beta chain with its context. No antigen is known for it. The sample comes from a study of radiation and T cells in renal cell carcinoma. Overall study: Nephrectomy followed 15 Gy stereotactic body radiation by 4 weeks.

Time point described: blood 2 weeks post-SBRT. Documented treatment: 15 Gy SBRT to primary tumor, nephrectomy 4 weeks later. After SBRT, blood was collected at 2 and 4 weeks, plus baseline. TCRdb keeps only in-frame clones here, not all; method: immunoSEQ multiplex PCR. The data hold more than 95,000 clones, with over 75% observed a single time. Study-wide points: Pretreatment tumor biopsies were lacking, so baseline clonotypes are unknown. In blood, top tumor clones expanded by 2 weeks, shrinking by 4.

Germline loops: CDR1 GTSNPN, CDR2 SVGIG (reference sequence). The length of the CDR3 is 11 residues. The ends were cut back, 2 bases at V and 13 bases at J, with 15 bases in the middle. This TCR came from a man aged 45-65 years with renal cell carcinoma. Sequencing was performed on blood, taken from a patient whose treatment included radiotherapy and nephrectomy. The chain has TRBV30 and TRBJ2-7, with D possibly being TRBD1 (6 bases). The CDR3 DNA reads TGTGCCTGGAGTTCCGGGCCAGGGGTATACTTC. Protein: CAWSSGPGVYF.